This TCR beta chain originates from a study of post-analysis software for immune sequencing data. Study observations and caveats: F measure clustering grouped samples strongly by preparation batch. There was significantly lower normalized Chao1 diversity in multiple sclerosis patients than in controls. Roughly five TRBV segments occurring more often in patients than controls included TRBV5-6, TRBV5-1 and TRBV20-1.

A note on this clonotype: Its target is unknown.

V was pared by 5 bases and J by 5 bases, with 13 bases of the junction left unmatched. This CDR3 contains 16 residues. Germline V gives CDR1 SEHNR, CDR2 FQNEAQ (reference sequence). Each TCR beta cDNA library carried unique molecular identifiers. TCRdb analysed the PCR reads with MiXCR anew, one entry per CDR3 protein. Of 150,000 to 200,000 distinct CDR3 sequences listed, around 28% were seen once; the top ten hold about 1.4%. The clonotype comes from a girl aged 10 to 17 with multiple sclerosis. Sequences were obtained from blood. V and J are TRBV7-9 and TRBJ2-5; 8 nucleotides agree with TRBD2. The CDR3 DNA reads TGTGCCAGCAGCACGACGCCGGGACTAGAAGGTGAGACCCAGTACTTC. This translates into CASSTTPGLEGETQYF.